The clone carrying this T cell receptor (beta chain) has more than one count but fewer than ten. Its target is unknown. This sample was included in a study of T cell repertoires in cytomegalovirus infection. Germline trimming cut 5 bases from V and 6 bases from J; bases unmatched to any gene: 10. CDR3 length equals 15 residues. CDR1 is MNHEY and CDR2 is SVGAGI in the germline V gene. General observations from the study: It was HLA-C-restricted CMV-specific TCR beta clonotypes that dominated the response ex vivo. People with CMV and the relevant HLA were identified by cumulative public TCR beta family frequency.

TCRdb itself ran the reads through MiXCR, one entry per CDR3 protein. The sample shows a few hundred thousand distinct CDR3 sequences, roughly 29% of them seen only once. The chain couples TRBV6-5 to TRBJ1-2, with 9 positions matching TRBD1. The origin of this receptor is a human donor in good health (CMV status not recorded). Some clones in this sample may be carry-over from other donors' samples. The sequenced material came from PBMCs. CDR3 sequence reads: CASSAADRGGDGYTF. The CDR3 coding sequence is TGTGCCAGCAGTGCCGCTGACAGGGGGGGCGATGGCTACACCTTC.